This T cell receptor beta chain is from a study of cytomegalovirus exposure and HLA in healthy donors. At the level of the study: The study's early data release held 80 million to 95 million unique TCRs from HLA-typed donors. Study-level findings and limits: Reports indicated that the classifier achieved high specificity and sensitivity in diagnosing cytomegalovirus status. Compared with the roughly 700-donor mean, an Asian-associated ancestry cluster reportedly had fewer N-insertions, according to a later analysis. In vitro confirmation showed three CMV-associated chains to be CMV antigen specific.

13 Jbeta primers and 60 Vbeta primers were used for the PCR. Using immunoSEQ multiplex PCR, the repertoire was profiled, and TCRdb retains in-frame clones only, with some absent. The sample yields around 100,000 clones, around 79% seen once. V trimming: 2 bases; J trimming: 0 bases; junction bases outside the gene matches: 3. CDR3 length: 15 residues. CDR1 and CDR2 from the germline V gene are MDHEN and SYDVKM. About this clone: Its antigen is as yet unknown.

This clonotype was sampled from a man over 45 in good health and CMV-seropositive. Sequencing input: PBMCs. The chain joins TRBV28 to TRBJ2-7; TRBD2 matches at 8 bases. CDR3 region: CASSLGTRRSYEQYF. CDR3 DNA sequence: TGTGCCAGCAGTTTAGGGACTAGACGCTCCTACGAGCAGTACTTC.